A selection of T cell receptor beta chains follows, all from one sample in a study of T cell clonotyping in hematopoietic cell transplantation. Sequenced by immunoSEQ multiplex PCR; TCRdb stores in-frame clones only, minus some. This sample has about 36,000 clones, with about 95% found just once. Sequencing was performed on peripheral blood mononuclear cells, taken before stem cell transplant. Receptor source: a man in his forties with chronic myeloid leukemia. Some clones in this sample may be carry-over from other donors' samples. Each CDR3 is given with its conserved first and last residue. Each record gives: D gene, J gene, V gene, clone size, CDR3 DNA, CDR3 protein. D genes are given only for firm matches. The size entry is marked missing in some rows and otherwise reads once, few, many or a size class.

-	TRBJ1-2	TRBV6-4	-	TGTGCCAGCAGTGAAGAGGGCGGCTATGGCTACACCTTC	CASSEEGGYGYTF
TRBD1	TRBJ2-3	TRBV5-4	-	TGTGCCAGCATCCTACAGGGGGCGGCCGGAGATACGCAGTATTTT	CASILQGAAGDTQYF
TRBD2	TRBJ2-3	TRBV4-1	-	TGCGCCAGCAGCCAAGAAAGCGGGGGCTACCCCATACGGTTGTATTTT	CASSQESGGYPIRLYF
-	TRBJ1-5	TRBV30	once	TGTGCCTGGAGTGGGGACGCCGCCAATCAGCCCCAGCATTTT	CAWSGDAANQPQHF
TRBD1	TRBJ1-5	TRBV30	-	TGTGCCTGGAGTAACCGACAGGGGGTTGCTCAGCCCCAGCATTTT	CAWSNRQGVAQPQHF
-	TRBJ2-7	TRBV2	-	TGTGCCAGCAGTGAAGCGGTTTGGAGGCAGTACTTC	CASSEAVWRQYF
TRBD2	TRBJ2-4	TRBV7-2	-	TGTGCCAGCAGCTTAGCGGTAGCGGGGGGCAGGGACTTC	CASSLAVAGGRDF
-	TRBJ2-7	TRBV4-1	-	TGCGCCAGCAGCCTTTTCTTTCGACAGGACTCCTACGAGCAGTACTTC	CASSLFFRQDSYEQYF
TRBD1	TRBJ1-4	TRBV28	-	TGTGCCAGCAGTTCCGGACAGGGTACTAATGAAAAACTGTTTTTT	CASSSGQGTNEKLFF
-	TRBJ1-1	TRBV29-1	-	TGCAGCGTGGACGGGGGAGGAGGCACTGAAGCTTTCTTT	CSVDGGGGTEAFF
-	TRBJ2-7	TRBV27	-	TGTGCCAGCAGTTCCCACAGAACCAGCCCGCCCGAGCAGTACTTC	CASSSHRTSPPEQYF
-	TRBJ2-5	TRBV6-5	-	TGTGCCAGCAGTTACTCCCACCAAGAGACCCAGTACTTC	CASSYSHQETQYF
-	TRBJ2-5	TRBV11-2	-	TGTGCCAGCAGCTTAAATCCCTCGGCAGGGGCCCAGTACTTC	CASSLNPSAGAQYF
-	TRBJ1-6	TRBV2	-	TGTGCCAGCAGCCGGGGATCGAATTATAATTCACCCCTCCACTTT	CASSRGSNYNSPLHF
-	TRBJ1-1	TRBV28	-	TGTGCCAGCAATCAGATCCCGAACACTGAAGCTTTCTTT	CASNQIPNTEAFF
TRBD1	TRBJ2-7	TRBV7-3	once	TGTGCCAGCAGCTCGACAGGGGGCGAGGACGAGCAGTACTTC	CASSSTGGEDEQYF
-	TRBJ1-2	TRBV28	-	TGTGCCAGCAGTCCCTTTTACTATGGCTACACCTTC	CASSPFYYGYTF
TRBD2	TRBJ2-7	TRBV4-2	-	TGTGCCAGCAGCCCGGCGGGGGGGCTCGAGCAGTACTTC	CASSPAGGLEQYF
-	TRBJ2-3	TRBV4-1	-	TGCGCCACCGCCTTGGGGGGGGCCTTTGGGGATACGCAGTATTTT	CATALGGAFGDTQYF
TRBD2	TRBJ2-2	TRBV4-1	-	TGCGCCAGCGGGACTAGCGGGGGTATCGGGGAGCTGTTTTTT	CASGTSGGIGELFF
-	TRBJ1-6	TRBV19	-	TGTGCCAGTAGTATAGATCGAGGTTCACCCCTCCACTTT	CASSIDRGSPLHF
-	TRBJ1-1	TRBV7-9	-	TGTGCCAGCACCGCGGAGCTGGAGACTGAAGCTTTCTTT	CASTAELETEAFF
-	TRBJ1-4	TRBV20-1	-	TGCAGTGCCTTTAATGAAAAACTGTTTTTT	CSAFNEKLFF
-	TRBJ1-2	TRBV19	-	TGTGCCAGTAGTTCCCGGGACGACGTCTATGGCTACACCTTC	CASSSRDDVYGYTF
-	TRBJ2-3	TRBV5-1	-	TGCGCCAGTATTAGCGGCCTTAGCACAGATACGCAGTATTTT	CASISGLSTDTQYF
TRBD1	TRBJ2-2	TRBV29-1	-	TGCAGCGTTGATTCAGGGGGCGCGGGCGGGGAGCTGTTTTTT	CSVDSGGAGGELFF
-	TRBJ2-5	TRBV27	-	TGTGCCAGCAGTTTATCTGGTGGGGGGAAGGAGACCCAGTACTTC	CASSLSGGGKETQYF
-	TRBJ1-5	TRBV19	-	TGTGCCAGTAGTATGTCAGGGGGCAATCAGCCCCAGCATTTT	CASSMSGGNQPQHF
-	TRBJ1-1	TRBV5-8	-	TGTGCCAGCATACTGGGAAGTGCTTTCTTT	CASILGSAFF
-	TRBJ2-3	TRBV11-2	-	TGTGCCAGCAGCTTAGGGGCAGGTAGCACAGATACGCAGTATTTT	CASSLGAGSTDTQYF
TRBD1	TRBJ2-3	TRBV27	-	TGTGCCAGCAGTTTAGGACAGGGATGGGCCATCTCCTTT	CASSLGQGWAISF
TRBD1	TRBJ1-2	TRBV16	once	TGTGCCAGCAGCCAATCCAGGACAGGGGAAGGCTACACCTTC	CASSQSRTGEGYTF
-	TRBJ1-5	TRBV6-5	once	TGTGCCAGCAGTTATGATGCGGGAGAGCAGCCCCAGCATTTT	CASSYDAGEQPQHF
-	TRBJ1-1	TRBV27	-	TGTGCCAGCAGTCCCCTCGGGGTGAACACTGAAGCTTTCTTT	CASSPLGVNTEAFF
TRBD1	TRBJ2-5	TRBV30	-	TGTGCCGTCTCTACAGGGGGCGTAGAGACCCAGTACTTC	CAVSTGGVETQYF
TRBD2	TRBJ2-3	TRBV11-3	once	TGTGCCAGCAGCTTACTAGCGGGCACAGATACGCAGTATTTT	CASSLLAGTDTQYF
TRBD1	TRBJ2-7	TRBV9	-	TGTGCCAGCAGCGTAGGCGACAGGGAATACGAGCAGTACTTC	CASSVGDREYEQYF
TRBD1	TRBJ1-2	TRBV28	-	TGTGCCAGCAGGACCCCTGGGACAGGGAACAGTGGCTACACCTTC	CASRTPGTGNSGYTF
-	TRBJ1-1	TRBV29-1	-	TGCAGCGTTGCCCTTTCTCGGGGAGGCACTGAAGCTTTCTTT	CSVALSRGGTEAFF
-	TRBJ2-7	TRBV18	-	TGTGCCAGCTCACCGGAGTCGACAGACGAGCAGTACTTC	CASSPESTDEQYF
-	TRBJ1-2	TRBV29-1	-	TGCAGCGTTGCCCGTCGGGCAGAGGGACCCTACTATGGCTACACCTTC	CSVARRAEGPYYGYTF
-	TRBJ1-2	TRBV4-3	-	TGCGCCAGCAGCCAAGAATTAGGGAAAATATATGGCTACACCTTC	CASSQELGKIYGYTF
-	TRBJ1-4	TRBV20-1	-	TGCAGTGCCAGGAGGGACGAAAAACTGTTTTTT	CSARRDEKLFF
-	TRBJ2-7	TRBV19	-	TGTGCCAGTAGTATAGTAGGAGGGGTCGAGCAGTACTTC	CASSIVGGVEQYF
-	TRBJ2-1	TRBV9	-	TGTGCCAGCAGCGTAGGGGGAGCGTCCTACAATGAGCAGTTCTTC	CASSVGGASYNEQFF
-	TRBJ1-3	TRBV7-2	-	TGTGCCAGCAGCTCCGCAGGAAACACCATATATTTT	CASSSAGNTIYF
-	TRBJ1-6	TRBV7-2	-	TGTGCCAGCAGCACAGGTAATTCACCCCTCCACTTT	CASSTGNSPLHF
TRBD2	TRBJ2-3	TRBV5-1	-	TGCGCCAGCAGCTTCCGCGGGGGGGCAGCAGATACGCAGTATTTT	CASSFRGGAADTQYF
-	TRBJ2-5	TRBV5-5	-	TGTGCCAGCAGCCTCAAGGGAAAACAAGAGACCCAGTACTTC	CASSLKGKQETQYF
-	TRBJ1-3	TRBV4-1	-	TGCGCCAGCAGCTCTTTAAATAGAGGGGGCTCTGGAAACACCATATATTTT	CASSSLNRGGSGNTIYF
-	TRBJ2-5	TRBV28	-	TGTGCCAGCAGTGTAGTCGGCCAAGAGACCCAGTACTTC	CASSVVGQETQYF
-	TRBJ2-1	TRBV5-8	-	TGTGCCATTACAATCAGCTCCTACAATGAGCAGTTCTTC	CAITISSYNEQFF
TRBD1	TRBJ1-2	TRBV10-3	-	TGTGCCATCAGTGAGTCAGGGCGGACAGGGGGCAACTATGGCTACACCTTC	CAISESGRTGGNYGYTF
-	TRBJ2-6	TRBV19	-	TGTGCCAGTAAAATACTCCCAGGAACTGGGGCCAACGTCCTGACTTTC	CASKILPGTGANVLTF
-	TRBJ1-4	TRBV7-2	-	TGTGCCAGCAGCTTGAGACAGGCTACGGGGCTGTTTTTT	CASSLRQATGLFF
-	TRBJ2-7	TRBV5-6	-	TGTGCCAGCAGCTCCGCCTACGAGCAGTACTTC	CASSSAYEQYF
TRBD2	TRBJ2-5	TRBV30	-	TGTGCCTGGACTAGCGGGGGGGCGATCGGCGAGACCCAGTACTTC	CAWTSGGAIGETQYF
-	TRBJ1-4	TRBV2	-	TGTGCCAGCAATTCCAGAGCAACTAATGAAAAACTGTTTTTT	CASNSRATNEKLFF